The 10 T cell receptor beta chains below come from one sample, sequenced in a study of read filtering for tumor transcriptome and immune sequencing. Molecular barcoded adaptors covering alpha/delta and beta/gamma chains were used on around 370 ng RNA. TCRdb re-derived calls from the reads in MiXCR, one entry per CDR3 protein. Of tens of thousands of distinct CDR3 sequences in the sample, about 20% were seen once. Source material: a population of CD138-negative cells sorted from bone marrow. The source of these receptors is a donor at least 40 years old with multiple myeloma.

In this sample, this clonotype turned up many times. This rearrangement joins TRBV7-9 to TRBJ2-1; 7 bases line up with TRBD2. Trimming took 5 bases from V and 5 from J; bases not matched to a gene: 9. Germline assignment: CDR1 SEHNR and CDR2 FQNEAQ (reference sequence). The CDR3 has 15 residues. In DNA form, the CDR3 reads TGTGCCAGCAGCAAAACTAGCGAGAAGCACAATGAGCAGTTCTTC. Its protein product is CASSKTSEKHNEQFF.

This clonotype occurred once. It is likely a read error: a sequence one base away is far more abundant. The V and J genes are TRBV10-3 and TRBJ2-1; 13 nucleotides align to TRBD2. Germline assignment: CDR1 ENHRY and CDR2 SYGVKD. V lost 6 bases, J lost 8 bases, and 10 bases stayed unmatched. This CDR3 is built from 16 residues. This CDR3 is CAISGRTSGSTDEQFF. The CDR3, as DNA: TGTGCCATCAGCGGGCGGACTAGCGGGAGTACTGATGAGCAGTTCTTC.

This clonotype was counted ten times or more. The chain combines TRBV5-6 with TRBJ1-5; D is unresolved. Germline values: CDR1 SGHDT, CDR2 YYEEEE. There are 13 residues in the CDR3. The V gene lost 2 bases and the J gene lost 6 bases, with 9 bases spanning the gap. CDR3 in amino acids: CASSLRNGQPQHF. In nucleotides, the CDR3 is TGTGCCAGCAGCTTAAGAAACGGTCAGCCCCAGCATTTT.

This clonotype was observed a handful of times. CDR3 loop: CASSSDINQPQHF. The DNA of the CDR3 is TGTGCCAGCTCATCCGACATTAATCAGCCCCAGCATTTT. The chain has TRBV18 and TRBJ1-5; D unclear. Germline V gene sequence: CDR1 KGHSH, CDR2 LQKENI. The CDR3 covers 13 residues. Trimming cost V 5 bases and J 4 bases, with 9 bases left between them.

This clonotype was seen repeatedly, ten times or more. This sequence joins TRBV18 and TRBJ1-1; the D is unclear. Germline V gene sequence: CDR1 KGHSH, CDR2 LQKENI. V lost 4 bases, J lost 1 base, and 16 bases lay in between. CDR3 length equals 16 residues. The CDR3 loop reads CASSLAEAAGNTEAFF. The CDR3 DNA reads TGTGCCAGCTCACTCGCCGAAGCGGCCGGGAACACTGAAGCTTTCTTT.

Within the sample, this clonotype is medium-sized. The chain links TRBV6-6 to TRBJ2-1; 7 bases are shared with TRBD1. The germline CDR1 and CDR2 sequences are MNHNY and SVGAGI (reference sequence). V was clipped by 8 bases and J by 8 bases; unmatched bases: 9. This CDR3 is 13 amino acids long. The chain's CDR3 is CASGGQPRDEQFF. CDR3 nucleotides: TGTGCCAGCGGGGGACAGCCTAGGGATGAGCAGTTCTTC.

Points on this clonotype: A read error may explain this, as a much larger clone is one base away. The chain combines TRBV7-9 with TRBJ2-2; D may be TRBD2 (5 bases). This CDR3 has 17 residues. Germline CDR1 and CDR2: SEHNR and FQNEAQ (reference sequence). The CDR3 is CASSLWASPSNTGEPFF. The CDR3, as DNA: TGTGCCAGCAGCTTATGGGCCAGCCCTTCGAACACCGGGGAGCCGTTTTTT.

This clonotype was found many times. This chain joins TRBV10-2 and TRBJ2-2, with 8 bases identical to TRBD2. In germline, CDR1 is WSHSY, CDR2 SAAADI. After removal of 4 bases from V and 5 bases from J, the junction contained 12 bases not matched to a gene. This CDR3 spans 17 amino acids. The CDR3 here is CASSGMSGRVGTGELFF. As DNA, the CDR3 is TGCGCCAGCAGTGGGATGAGCGGGAGAGTCGGGACCGGGGAGCTGTTTTTT.

The V call is TRBV7-2, the J call TRBJ2-3; the match to TRBD2 covers 7 bases. With V trimmed by 8 bases and J by 3 bases, 14 bases remained unmatched. CDR3 size: 16 residues. Looked up from germline, CDR1 is SGHTA and CDR2 is FQGNSA. CDR3 loop: CASQWAGASHTDTQYF. CDR3 in DNA: TGTGCCAGCCAATGGGCGGGAGCCTCCCATACAGATACGCAGTATTTT.

As regards this clonotype: It differs at one base from a far larger clone, so likely a read error. The V gene is TRBV7-2, the J gene TRBJ2-1; D possibly corresponds to TRBD2 (5 bases). CDR1 is SGHTA and CDR2 is FQGNSA in the germline V gene. The CDR3 has 16 amino acids. Trimming removed 2 bases from V and 2 bases from J, with 13 bases in between. The CDR3 region has the DNA TGTGCCAGCAGCTTACGGGCCACGAGGGCCTACAATGAGCAGTTCTTC. It codes for CASSLRATRAYNEQFF.